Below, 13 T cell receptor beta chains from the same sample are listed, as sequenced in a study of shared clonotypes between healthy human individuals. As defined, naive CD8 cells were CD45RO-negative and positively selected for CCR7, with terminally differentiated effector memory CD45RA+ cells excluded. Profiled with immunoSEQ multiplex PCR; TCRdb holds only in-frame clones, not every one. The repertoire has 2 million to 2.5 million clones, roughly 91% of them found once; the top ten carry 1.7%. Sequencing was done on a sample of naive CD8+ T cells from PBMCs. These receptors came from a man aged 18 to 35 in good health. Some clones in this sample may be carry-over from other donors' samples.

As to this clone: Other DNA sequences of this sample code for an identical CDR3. The CDR3 nucleotides read TGTGCCAGCAGCTTAGGGCTAGCGGCGAACACCGGGGAGCTGTTTTTT. Residues: CASSLGLAANTGELFF. V is TRBV7-6 and J is TRBJ2-2; 7 nucleotides line up with TRBD2. Unmatched junction bases numbered 2, after V lost 1 base and J lost 0 bases. The length of the CDR3 is 16 residues. CDR1 and CDR2 (germline): SGHVS, FNYEAQ.

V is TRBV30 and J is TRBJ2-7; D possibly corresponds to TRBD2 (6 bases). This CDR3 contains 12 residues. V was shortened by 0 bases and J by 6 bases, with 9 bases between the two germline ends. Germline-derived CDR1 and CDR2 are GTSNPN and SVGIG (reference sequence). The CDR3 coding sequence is TGTGCCTGGAGTGTAGGAGGGAGCGAGCAGTACTTC. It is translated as CAWSVGGSEQYF. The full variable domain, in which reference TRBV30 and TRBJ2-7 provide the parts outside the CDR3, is SQTIHQWPATLVQPVGSPLSLECTVEGTSNPNLYWYRQAAGRGLQLLFYSVGIGQISSEVPQNLSASRPQDRQFILSSKKLLLSDSGFYLCAWSVGGSEQYFGPGTRLTVT.

The CDR3 DNA sequence: TGTGCCAGCATTGAGCGGATCTCCTACAATGAGCAGTTCTTC. Its protein product is CASIERISYNEQFF. The V and J genes are TRBV28 and TRBJ2-1; TRBD2 is a possible D gene (5 bases). The CDR3 is made up of 14 amino acids. The V gene lost 7 bases and the J gene lost 0 bases, with 10 bases spanning the gap. Germline V CDR1 and CDR2: MDHEN, SYDVKM.

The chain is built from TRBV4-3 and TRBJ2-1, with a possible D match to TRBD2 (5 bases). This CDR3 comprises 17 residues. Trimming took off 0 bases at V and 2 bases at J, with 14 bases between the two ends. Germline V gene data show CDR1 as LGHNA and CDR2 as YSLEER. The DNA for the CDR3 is TGCGCCAGCAGCCAAGATTTAGAGGGTGAGGCCTACAATGAGCAGTTCTTC. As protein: CASSQDLEGEAYNEQFF.

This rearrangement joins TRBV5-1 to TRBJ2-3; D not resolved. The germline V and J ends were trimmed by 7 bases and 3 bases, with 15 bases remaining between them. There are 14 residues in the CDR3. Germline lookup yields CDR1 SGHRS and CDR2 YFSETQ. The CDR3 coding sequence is TGCGCCAGCCGGAGCGAGAGAAGGACAGATACGCAGTATTTT. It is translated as CASRSERRTDTQYF.

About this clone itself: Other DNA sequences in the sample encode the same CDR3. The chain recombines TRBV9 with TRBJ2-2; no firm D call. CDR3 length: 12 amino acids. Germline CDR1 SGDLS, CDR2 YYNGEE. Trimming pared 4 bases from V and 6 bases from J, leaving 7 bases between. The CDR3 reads CASSPGAGELFF. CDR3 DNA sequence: TGTGCCAGCAGCCCTGGCGCCGGGGAGCTGTTTTTT.

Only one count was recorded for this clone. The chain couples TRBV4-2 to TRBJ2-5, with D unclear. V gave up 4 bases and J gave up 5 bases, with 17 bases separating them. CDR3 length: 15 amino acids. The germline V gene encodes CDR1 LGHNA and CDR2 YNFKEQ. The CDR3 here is CASSPSSARRETQYF. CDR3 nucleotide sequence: TGTGCCAGCAGCCCTTCAAGCGCGCGGCGGGAGACCCAGTACTTC.

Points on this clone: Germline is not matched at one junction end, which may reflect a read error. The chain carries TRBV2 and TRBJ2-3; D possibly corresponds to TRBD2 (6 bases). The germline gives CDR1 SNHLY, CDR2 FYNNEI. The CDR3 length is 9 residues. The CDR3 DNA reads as TGTGCCAGCAGTTGGGACTCCCCTTTT. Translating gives CASSWDSPF.

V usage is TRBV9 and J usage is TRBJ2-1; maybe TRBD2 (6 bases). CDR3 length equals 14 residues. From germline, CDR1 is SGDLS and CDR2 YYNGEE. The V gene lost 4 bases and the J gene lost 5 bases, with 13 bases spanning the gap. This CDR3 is CASSPRPSDNEQFF. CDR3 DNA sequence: TGTGCCAGCAGCCCCCGGCCTAGCGACAATGAGCAGTTCTTC.

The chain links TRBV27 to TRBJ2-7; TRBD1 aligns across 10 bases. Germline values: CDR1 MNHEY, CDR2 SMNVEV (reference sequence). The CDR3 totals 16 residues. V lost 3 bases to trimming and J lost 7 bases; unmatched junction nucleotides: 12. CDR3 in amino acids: CASSFGPLGQGEEQYF. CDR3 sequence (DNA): TGTGCCAGCAGTTTCGGTCCCCTCGGACAGGGGGAGGAGCAGTACTTC.

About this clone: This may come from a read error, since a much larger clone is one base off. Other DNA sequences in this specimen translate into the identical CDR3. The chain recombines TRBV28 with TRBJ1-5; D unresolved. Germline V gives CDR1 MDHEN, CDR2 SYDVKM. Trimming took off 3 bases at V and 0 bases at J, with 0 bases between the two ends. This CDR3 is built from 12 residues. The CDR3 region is CASSFSNQPQHF. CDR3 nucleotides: TGTGCCAGCAGTTTTAGCAATCAGCCCCAGCATTTT. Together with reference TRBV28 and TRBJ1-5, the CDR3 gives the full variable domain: DVKVTQSSRYLVKRTGEKVFLECVQDMDHENMFWYRQDPGLGLRLIYFSYDVKMKEKGDIPEGYSVSREKKERFSLILESASTNQTSMYLCASSFSNQPQHFGDGTRLSIL.

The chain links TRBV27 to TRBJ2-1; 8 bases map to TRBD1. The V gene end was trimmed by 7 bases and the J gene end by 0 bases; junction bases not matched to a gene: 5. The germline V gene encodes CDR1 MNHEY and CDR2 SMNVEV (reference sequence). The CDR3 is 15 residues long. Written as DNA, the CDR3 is TGTGCCAGCACCTGGACAGGGCCCTCCTACAATGAGCAGTTCTTC. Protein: CASTWTGPSYNEQFF.

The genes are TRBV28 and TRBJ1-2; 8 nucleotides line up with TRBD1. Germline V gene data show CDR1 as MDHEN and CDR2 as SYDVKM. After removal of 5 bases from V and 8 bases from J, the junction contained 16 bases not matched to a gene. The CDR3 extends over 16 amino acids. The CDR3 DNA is TGTGCCAGCAGTGGACAGGGCTTTATCTCCCCGGGCGGCTACACCTTC. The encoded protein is CASSGQGFISPGGYTF.